This TCR beta chain was captured in a study of graft-versus-host responses after intestinal transplantation. Across the whole study: Tacrolimus plus steroids were given to all recipients for about 3 years, preceded by anti-thymocyte globulin induction.

Germline CDR1 is MDHEN and CDR2 is SYDVKM. The CDR3 length is 15 residues. V was clipped by 3 bases and J by 1 base, with 9 bases between them. In the case of this clone: Its antigen is not identified.

Clones were read by immunoSEQ multiplex PCR, and TCRdb kept only the in-frame ones, dropping some. The top ten hold over 0.15% of the sample, which has tens of thousands of clones, 85% to 95% seen once. This TCR was sampled from a human donor who was the organ donor for an intestinal transplant. The sample here was unstimulated CD4+ T cells sorted from spleen or lymph node cells, taken before transplant. The chain joins TRBV28 to TRBJ2-2; D unclear. The CDR3, as DNA: TGTGCCAGCAGTTTTTTTGATAGGAACACCGGGGAGCTGTTTTTT. Translation: CASSFFDRNTGELFF.